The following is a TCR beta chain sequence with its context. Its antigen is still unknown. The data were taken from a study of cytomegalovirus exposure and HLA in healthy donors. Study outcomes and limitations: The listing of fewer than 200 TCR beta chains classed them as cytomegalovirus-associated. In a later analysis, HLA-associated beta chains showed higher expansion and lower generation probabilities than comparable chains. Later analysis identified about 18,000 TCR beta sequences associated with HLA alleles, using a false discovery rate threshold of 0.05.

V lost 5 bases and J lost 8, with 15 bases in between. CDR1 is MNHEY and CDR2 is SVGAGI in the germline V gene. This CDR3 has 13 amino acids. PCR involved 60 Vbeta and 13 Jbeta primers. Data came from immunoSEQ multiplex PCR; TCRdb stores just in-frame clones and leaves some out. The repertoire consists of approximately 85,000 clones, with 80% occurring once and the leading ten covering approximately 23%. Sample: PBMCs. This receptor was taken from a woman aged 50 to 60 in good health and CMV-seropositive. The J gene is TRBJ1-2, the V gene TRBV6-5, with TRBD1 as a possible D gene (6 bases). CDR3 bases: TGTGCCAGCAGTAGGCGGGGGGCGCGAGGCTACACCTTC. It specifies CASSRRGARGYTF.